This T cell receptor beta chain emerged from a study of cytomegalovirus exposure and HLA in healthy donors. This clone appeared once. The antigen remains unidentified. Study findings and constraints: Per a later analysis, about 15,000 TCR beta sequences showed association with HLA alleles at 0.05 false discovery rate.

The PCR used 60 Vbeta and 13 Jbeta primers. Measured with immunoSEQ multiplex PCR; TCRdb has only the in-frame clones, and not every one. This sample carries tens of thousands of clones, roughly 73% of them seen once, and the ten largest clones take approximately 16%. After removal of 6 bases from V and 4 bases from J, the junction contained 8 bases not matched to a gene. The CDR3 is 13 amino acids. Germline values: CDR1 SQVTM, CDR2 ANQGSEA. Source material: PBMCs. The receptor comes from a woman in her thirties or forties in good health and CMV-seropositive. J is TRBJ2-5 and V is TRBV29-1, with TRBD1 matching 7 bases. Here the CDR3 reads CSVSKGAGETQYF. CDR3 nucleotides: TGCAGCGTCTCAAAGGGGGCCGGAGAGACCCAGTACTTC.